One sample yielded the 32 T cell receptor beta chains listed below, sequenced in a study of CD8+ T cells in alopecia areata. Stated treatment: oral pan-JAK inhibitor, 5-10 mg twice daily. Extracted from the samples, RNA was reverse transcribed into cDNA to serve as the sequencing template. The table came from immunoSEQ multiplex PCR; TCRdb's copy has only in-frame clones and leaves some out. The table has about 220,000 clones, roughly 56% seen once. This specimen was CD4+ T cells sorted from blood, taken at week 4, from a patient treated with tofacitinib. The receptors come from a human donor with alopecia areata.

There are a few counts of this clone. The chain employs TRBV29-1 and TRBJ1-1; TRBD1 is a possible D gene (5 bases). V shed 5 bases and J shed 2 bases, with 18 bases lying between them. Germline CDR1 SQVTM, CDR2 ANQGSEA. The CDR3 runs to 15 residues. The CDR3 spells CSVFPGAVVNTEAFF. CDR3 in DNA: TGCAGCGTTTTCCCTGGGGCAGTTGTAAACACTGAAGCTTTCTTT.

The chain couples TRBV29-1 to TRBJ2-3; a possible D gene is TRBD1 (5 bases). The CDR3 is 16 amino acids. V was trimmed by 0 bases and J by 2 bases, leaving 15 bases between them. CDR1 is SQVTM, CDR2 ANQGSEA, per germline. The CDR3 sequence: CSVEDPPDRPTDTQYF. For the CDR3, the DNA is TGCAGCGTTGAAGATCCACCCGACAGACCCACAGATACGCAGTATTTT.

This clone was recorded at least ten times. This chain links TRBV15 with TRBJ2-1; the D gene is possibly TRBD1 (6 bases). The CDR3 extends over 13 amino acids. From germline, CDR1 is LNHNV and CDR2 YYDKDF (reference sequence). V was clipped by 8 bases and J by 5 bases, with 13 bases between them. CDR3 in DNA: TGTGCCACCGGGGGACAACTCCACAATGAGCAGTTCTTC. The encoded protein is CATGGQLHNEQFF.

This chain joins TRBV12-5 and TRBJ1-2; maybe TRBD1 (6 bases). V lost 7 bases and J lost 2, with 17 bases in between. CDR1 is LGHNT and CDR2 is FRNRAP in the germline V gene. CDR3 length: 15 residues. In nucleotides, the CDR3 is TGTGCTAGTGCCCTAGGCATGCAGGGGAACTATGGCTACACCTTC. Protein: CASALGMQGNYGYTF. The full variable domain, its missing parts supplied by reference TRBV12-5 and TRBJ1-2, is DARVTQTPRHKVTEMGQEVTMRCQPILGHNTVFWYRQTMMQGLELLAYFRNRAPLDDSGMPKDRFSAEMPDATLATLKIQPSEPRDSAVYFCASALGMQGNYGYTFGSGTRLTVV.

V is TRBV20-1 and J is TRBJ1-4; D gene uncertain. V dropped 6 bases and J dropped 5 bases, with 7 bases sitting between them. The CDR3 runs to 11 residues. From germline, CDR1 is DFQATT and CDR2 SNEGSKA (reference sequence). This chain's CDR3 is CSAEKNEKLFF. Here the CDR3 DNA reads TGCAGTGCGGAGAAAAATGAAAAACTGTTTTTT.

The gene calls are TRBV28 and TRBJ1-2; TRBD1 might be the D (5 bases). The CDR3 runs 15 residues. Trimming stripped 6 bases from V and 4 bases from J, with 18 bases between. Looked up from germline, CDR1 is MDHEN and CDR2 is SYDVKM. CDR3 DNA sequence: TGTGCCAGCAGGTCACCCATCGGGACGCCCTATGGCTACACCTTC. Translating gives CASRSPIGTPYGYTF.

This clone was found many times. This rearrangement joins TRBV14 to TRBJ2-7, with D possibly matching TRBD1 (6 bases). Germline V gene lookup returns CDR1 SGHDN and CDR2 FVKESK. Deletions cut 0 bases from V and 7 bases from J, with 22 bases between. This CDR3 spans 17 amino acids. CDR3 in DNA: TGTGCCAGCAGCCAAGATCCCCTTCTACAGGGACCTTTGGAGCAGTACTTC. Translating gives CASSQDPLLQGPLEQYF.

V usage is TRBV4-3 and J usage is TRBJ2-7, with D unclear. The CDR3 consists of 15 residues. Trimming removed 0 bases at V and 3 bases at J, with 12 bases between. The germline V gene encodes CDR1 LGHNA and CDR2 YSLEER. Written as DNA, the CDR3 is TGCGCCAGCAGCCAAGATCTGGACGTATTCTACGAGCAGTACTTC. Its translation is CASSQDLDVFYEQYF.

The J gene is TRBJ2-7, the V gene TRBV7-2; D possibly corresponds to TRBD1 (6 bases). CDR1 and CDR2 (germline): SGHTA, FQGNSA. V was clipped by 3 bases and J by 5 bases, with 11 bases between them. This CDR3 has 13 residues. The CDR3 here is CASSFRQADEQYF. CDR3 bases: TGTGCCAGCAGCTTCAGACAGGCGGACGAGCAGTACTTC. Using reference TRBV7-2 and TRBJ2-7 for the parts outside the CDR3, the full variable domain is GAGVSQSPSNKVTEKGKDVELRCDPISGHTALYWYRQSLGQGLEFLIYFQGNSAPDKSGLPSDRFSAERTGGSVSTLTIQRTQQEDSAVYLCASSFRQADEQYFGPGTRLTVT.

The CDR3 loop reads CSETGGPTNEQFF. The CDR3, as DNA: TGCAGCGAAACGGGGGGCCCCACAAATGAGCAGTTCTTC. V is TRBV29-1 and J is TRBJ2-1; TRBD2 is a possible D gene (7 bases). Trimming left V 7 bases short and J 7 bases short, with 17 bases between. Germline CDR1 SQVTM, CDR2 ANQGSEA. The CDR3 has 13 residues.

The rearrangement links TRBV7-9 to TRBJ2-6, with D possibly matching TRBD2 (5 bases). In germline, CDR1 is SEHNR, CDR2 FQNEAQ (reference sequence). V lost 3 bases and J lost 0, with 15 bases in between. This CDR3 contains 18 residues. CDR3 in amino acids: CASSFSLGLNSGANVLTF. The CDR3 DNA reads TGTGCCAGCAGCTTCTCATTAGGACTGAACTCTGGGGCCAACGTCCTGACTTTC.

The chain is built from TRBV4-3 and TRBJ1-4; 7 bases are shared with TRBD1. J lost 5 bases, V lost 4 bases, and 4 bases had no gene match. The CDR3 runs 14 residues. CDR1 is LGHNA and CDR2 is YSLEER in the germline V gene. The CDR3 bases are TGCGCCAGCAGCCGATCGACAGGGAATGAAAAACTGTTTTTT. Amino acid sequence: CASSRSTGNEKLFF.

The rearrangement links TRBV30 to TRBJ1-1; a weak D match, TRBD1 (5 bases). The CDR3 has 12 residues. The V gene lost 4 bases and the J gene lost 3 bases, with 9 bases spanning the gap. CDR1 and CDR2 from the germline V gene are GTSNPN and SVGIG (reference sequence). CDR3 coding DNA: TGTGCCTGGAAGGTGGGGGACACTGAAGCTTTCTTT. Translating gives CAWKVGDTEAFF.

The rearrangement uses TRBV30 and TRBJ2-5, with a weak D call TRBD2 (5 bases). The V end lost 3 bases, the J end lost 4 bases, and 12 bases lay between the germline ends. The CDR3 spans 13 residues. Germline lookup yields CDR1 GTSNPN and CDR2 SVGIG (reference sequence). CDR3 region: CAWRGASRETQYF. CDR3 bases: TGTGCCTGGAGGGGAGCTAGCCGAGAGACCCAGTACTTC.

The chain couples TRBV4-3 to TRBJ2-4; no definite D call. The length of the CDR3 is 16 residues. Trimming stripped 0 bases from V and 1 base from J, with 10 bases between. Germline assignment: CDR1 LGHNA and CDR2 YSLEER. Here the CDR3 reads CASSQEWGRAKNIQYF. In DNA form, the CDR3 reads TGCGCCAGCAGCCAAGAGTGGGGAAGGGCCAAAAACATTCAGTACTTC.

The chain joins TRBV19 to TRBJ2-1, with D uncertain. V was shortened by 6 bases and J by 4 bases, with 13 bases between the two germline ends. Germline assignment: CDR1 LNHDA and CDR2 SQIVND (reference sequence). The CDR3 runs to 14 residues. CDR3 loop: CASSELQRYNEQFF. The CDR3 DNA follows: TGTGCCAGTAGCGAACTCCAGCGTTACAATGAGCAGTTCTTC. Complete variable domain (other parts from reference TRBV19 and TRBJ2-1): DGGITQSPKYLFRKEGQNVTLSCEQNLNHDAMYWYRQDPGQGLRLIYYSQIVNDFQKGDIAEGYSVSREKKESFPLTVTSAQKNPTAFYLCASSELQRYNEQFFGPGTRLTVL.

V is TRBV7-2 and J is TRBJ1-5; D gene uncertain. This CDR3 spans 15 amino acids. Trimming cost V 0 bases and J 5 bases, with 11 bases left between them. CDR1 is SGHTA and CDR2 is FQGNSA in the germline V gene. The chain's CDR3 is CASSLAGPLYQPQHF. The CDR3 nucleotides read TGTGCCAGCAGCTTAGCGGGTCCCCTATATCAGCCCCAGCATTTT.

The chain uses TRBV10-2 and TRBJ2-7; 7 bases line up with TRBD1. The CDR3 consists of 15 residues. The V segment lost 2 bases and the J segment 0 bases; nucleotides outside the gene matches: 4. Germline V gene lookup returns CDR1 WSHSY and CDR2 SAAADI. The CDR3 DNA reads as TGCGCCAGCAGTGAGCCGGGACAGAGCTCCTACGAGCAGTACTTC. Translating it yields CASSEPGQSSYEQYF.

The V call is TRBV29-1, the J call TRBJ2-2; D is undetermined. The CDR3 covers 14 residues. The ends were cut back, 2 bases at V and 0 bases at J, with 7 bases in the middle. Germline V gene data show CDR1 as SQVTM and CDR2 as ANQGSEA. The CDR3 reads CSVESSSNTGELFF. The CDR3 DNA follows: TGCAGCGTTGAAAGTAGCTCGAACACCGGGGAGCTGTTTTTT.

This clone occurred a few times. The CDR3 here is CASSYSHLNTEAFF. Written as DNA, the CDR3 is TGTGCCAGCAGTTACTCGCACTTGAACACTGAAGCTTTCTTT. The rearrangement uses TRBV6-6 and TRBJ1-1; D is unclear. Germline lookup yields CDR1 MNHNY and CDR2 SVGAGI (reference sequence). The V end was cut by 0 bases, the J end by 0 bases, with 5 bases between. This CDR3 is built from 14 residues.

The chain couples TRBV5-1 to TRBJ2-7, with a possible D match to TRBD1 (5 bases). The V end lost 4 bases, the J end lost 0 bases, and 11 bases lay between the germline ends. Germline CDR1 reads SGHRS; CDR2 reads YFSETQ. The length of the CDR3 is 14 residues. The CDR3 sequence is CASSTQGYSYEQYF. CDR3 nucleotides: TGCGCCAGCAGCACCCAGGGATACTCCTACGAGCAGTACTTC. The entire variable domain, with the rest obtained from reference TRBV5-1 and TRBJ2-7, is as follows: KAGVTQTPRYLIKTRGQQVTLSCSPISGHRSVSWYQQTPGQGLQFLFEYFSETQRNKGNFPGRFSGRQFSNSRSEMNVSTLELGDSALYLCASSTQGYSYEQYFGPGTRLTVT.

The CDR3 sequence: CASSPSKLAGGIEQFF. CDR3 nucleotides: TGTGCCAGCAGCCCGAGTAAGCTAGCGGGGGGGATTGAGCAGTTCTTC. The chain employs TRBV7-2 and TRBJ2-1; 12 bases are a match to TRBD2. The V and J ends lost 5 bases and 9 bases, in that order; junction bases with no gene match: 11. The CDR3 has 16 residues. Germline V gene lookup returns CDR1 SGHTA and CDR2 FQGNSA.

The rearrangement uses TRBV11-1 and TRBJ1-1; no clear D gene. V lost 6 bases to trimming and J lost 9 bases, with 20 bases between them. Germline loops: CDR1 SGHAT, CDR2 FQDESV (reference sequence). This CDR3 has 14 residues. CDR3 region: CASRGSGRPSQAFF. The CDR3 region has the DNA TGTGCCAGCAGGGGAAGCGGACGACCAAGTCAAGCTTTCTTT.

The chain couples TRBV5-6 to TRBJ2-7; a possible D gene is TRBD2 (5 bases). Germline V gives CDR1 SGHDT, CDR2 YYEEEE. Between the trimmed V and J ends, which lost 4 bases and 3 bases, there was a span of 20 bases. CDR3 length: 16 residues. The CDR3 is CASSPSDGLSLYEQYF. The CDR3 nucleotides read TGTGCCAGCAGCCCGTCGGACGGACTCTCGCTCTACGAGCAGTACTTC.

This chain links TRBV5-1 with TRBJ2-1, with 8 bases that match TRBD2. With 4 bases clipped from V and 2 bases from J, the junction kept 8 bases outside the gene matches. The CDR3 spans 16 residues. Germline lookup yields CDR1 SGHRS and CDR2 YFSETQ. The CDR3 DNA follows: TGCGCCAGCAGCCCCGTAGCGCGGGGGGCCTACAATGAGCAGTTCTTC. It translates to CASSPVARGAYNEQFF.

V is TRBV29-1 and J is TRBJ1-5; the match to TRBD1 covers 8 bases. CDR3 size: 13 residues. Germline CDR1 SQVTM, CDR2 ANQGSEA. V lost 4 bases to trimming and J lost 4 bases; unmatched junction nucleotides: 3. This chain's CDR3 is CSVVDRENQPQHF. The CDR3 region has the DNA TGCAGCGTTGTGGACAGGGAAAATCAGCCCCAGCATTTT.

The V gene is TRBV18, the J gene TRBJ2-7; D possibly corresponds to TRBD1 (5 bases). This CDR3 region has 14 residues. Between the trimmed V and J ends, which lost 3 bases and 4 bases, there was a span of 13 bases. Germline CDR1 reads KGHSH; CDR2 reads LQKENI. The CDR3 region is CASSPETGSYEQYF. The CDR3 region has the DNA TGTGCCAGCTCACCCGAAACAGGTTCTTACGAGCAGTACTTC.

The chain links TRBV18 to TRBJ2-7; D is ambiguous. The V gene's germline CDR1 is KGHSH and CDR2 LQKENI. CDR3 length: 14 amino acids. The ends were cut back, 0 bases at V and 1 base at J, with 7 bases in the middle. Here the CDR3 reads CASSPPDGSYEQYF. CDR3 sequence (DNA): TGTGCCAGCTCACCACCTGACGGTTCCTACGAGCAGTACTTC.

V usage is TRBV30 and J usage is TRBJ2-7; TRBD1 agrees at 9 bases. CDR3 length: 15 amino acids. Per germline, CDR1 GTSNPN and CDR2 SVGIG (reference sequence). Unmatched junction bases numbered 10, after V lost 5 bases and J lost 2 bases. The CDR3 DNA follows: TGTGCCTGGGCCCCCGTGGGACAGGGAGCCTACGAGCAGTACTTC. This translates into CAWAPVGQGAYEQYF. The full variable domain, its missing parts supplied by reference TRBV30 and TRBJ2-7, is SQTIHQWPATLVQPVGSPLSLECTVEGTSNPNLYWYRQAAGRGLQLLFYSVGIGQISSEVPQNLSASRPQDRQFILSSKKLLLSDSGFYLCAWAPVGQGAYEQYFGPGTRLTVT.

This clone was detected only a few times. The rearrangement links TRBV7-9 to TRBJ2-7, with 7 bases matching TRBD2. This CDR3 region has 15 residues. The germline V gene encodes CDR1 SEHNR and CDR2 FQNEAQ (reference sequence). Unmatched junction bases numbered 10, after V lost 5 bases and J lost 3 bases. As DNA, the CDR3 is TGTGCCAGCAGCCCGAATCTAGCGGAGATCTACGAGCAGTACTTC. The encoded protein is CASSPNLAEIYEQYF.

The chain links TRBV4-3 to TRBJ2-3, with D tentatively TRBD1 or TRBD2 (5 bases each). Trimming cost V 3 bases and J 7 bases, with 11 bases left between them. This CDR3 spans 13 amino acids. In germline, CDR1 is LGHNA, CDR2 YSLEER. CDR3: CASSQDTGNTQYF. DNA for the CDR3: TGCGCCAGCAGCCAGGACACGGGGAATACGCAGTATTTT.

This clone was counted between two and nine times. The chain combines TRBV19 with TRBJ2-6, with D uncertain. Germline V CDR1 and CDR2: LNHDA, SQIVND (reference sequence). V dropped 6 bases and J dropped 4 bases, with 7 bases sitting between them. This CDR3 is 13 amino acids long. The CDR3 reads CASRLSGANVLTF. CDR3 nucleotides: TGTGCCAGTAGGTTATCGGGGGCCAACGTCCTGACTTTC.